Listed below are T cell receptor beta chains from one sample, sequenced in a study of blood T cells in healthy people across ages. TCRdb passed the 5' RACE reads through MiXCR, listing each CDR3 protein once. The table has more than 1,400,000 distinct CDR3 sequences, approximately 38% seen once. The sequencing input was blood. These receptors were taken from a woman in her late teens or twenties in good health. The CDR3 runs from the conserved cysteine through the conserved F or W. The order of the fields is CDR3 DNA, CDR3 protein, J gene, V gene, clone size, D gene. The D gene is left open where the match is weak. Some rows have no size entry. The others give once, few or many, or a class for an expanded clone.

CDR3nt: TGCGCCAGCAGTGGCCTTTTAAGGGGGAGCGACTATGGCTACACCTTC
CDR3aa: CASSGLLRGSDYGYTF
j_gene: TRBJ1-2
v_gene: TRBV5-1
abundance: few
d_gene: -

CDR3nt: TGTGCCAGCAGGGGGACAGTTAACACCGGGGGGCTGTTTTTT
CDR3aa: CASRGTVNTGGLFF
j_gene: TRBJ2-2
v_gene: TRBV6-1
abundance: -
d_gene: -

CDR3nt: TGCAGCGTGGGAAGCGGGACCGGTGGCTACACCTTC
CDR3aa: CSVGSGTGGYTF
j_gene: TRBJ1-2
v_gene: TRBV29-1
abundance: few
d_gene: -

CDR3nt: TGTGCCAGCAGTTATCGTGCTAGCGGGCTATCCCACCTCGGCACAGATACGCAGTATTTT
CDR3aa: CASSYRASGLSHLGTDTQYF
j_gene: TRBJ2-3
v_gene: TRBV6-5
abundance: -
d_gene: TRBD2

CDR3nt: TGTGCCAGCAGTTACGGGCCATTCACAGATACGCAGTATTTT
CDR3aa: CASSYGPFTDTQYF
j_gene: TRBJ2-3
v_gene: TRBV6-2/TRBV6-3
abundance: -
d_gene: -

CDR3nt: TGTGCCAGCAGCGTCCAAGCGGGAGCAGATACGCAGTATTTT
CDR3aa: CASSVQAGADTQYF
j_gene: TRBJ2-3
v_gene: TRBV7-8
abundance: -
d_gene: TRBD2

CDR3nt: TGTGCCACCAGCAGAGACCCGGGGACCATTACAGATACGCAGTATTTT
CDR3aa: CATSRDPGTITDTQYF
j_gene: TRBJ2-3
v_gene: TRBV15
abundance: -
d_gene: -

CDR3nt: TGTGCCAGCAAGGGGAGGGCCCTCTACGAGCAGTACTTC
CDR3aa: CASKGRALYEQYF
j_gene: TRBJ2-7
v_gene: TRBV28
abundance: few
d_gene: TRBD2

CDR3nt: TGTGCCAGCGCTGGGGGCCTCTCCTACGAGCAGTACTTC
CDR3aa: CASAGGLSYEQYF
j_gene: TRBJ2-7
v_gene: TRBV28
abundance: -
d_gene: -

CDR3nt: TGTGCCAGCAGACCAGACCCCGGGAAAAGTCCACCTACTAGCACAGATACGCAGTATTTT
CDR3aa: CASRPDPGKSPPTSTDTQYF
j_gene: TRBJ2-3
v_gene: TRBV6-2/TRBV6-3
abundance: few
d_gene: -

CDR3nt: TGTGCCAGCAGTTCCCCCCGGGGGTACAATGAGCAGTACTTC
CDR3aa: CASSSPRGYNEQYF
j_gene: TRBJ2-7
v_gene: TRBV27
abundance: -
d_gene: -

CDR3nt: TGTGCCAGCAGTGAAGGGGGACGCCCAGGCACAGATGCGCAGTATTTT
CDR3aa: CASSEGGRPGTDAQYF
j_gene: TRBJ2-3
v_gene: TRBV2
abundance: -
d_gene: -

CDR3nt: TGTGCCAGCACCCCCGCCCGGGAGGATGACTACAATGAGCAGTTCTTC
CDR3aa: CASTPAREDDYNEQFF
j_gene: TRBJ2-1
v_gene: TRBV21-1
abundance: -
d_gene: -

CDR3nt: TGCGCCAGCAGTCCCCTAGGGACTAGCGATATCGGGGCGGGCACCGGGGAGCTGTTTTTT
CDR3aa: CASSPLGTSDIGAGTGELFF
j_gene: TRBJ2-2
v_gene: TRBV4-1
abundance: -
d_gene: TRBD2

CDR3nt: TGTGCCAGCGACAGGACAGGGGGAAAATACGAGCAGTACTTC
CDR3aa: CASDRTGGKYEQYF
j_gene: TRBJ2-7
v_gene: TRBV2
abundance: few
d_gene: TRBD1

CDR3nt: TGTGCCAGCAGTTTCCAGGGGTACACAGATACGCAGTATTTT
CDR3aa: CASSFQGYTDTQYF
j_gene: TRBJ2-3
v_gene: TRBV6-6
abundance: -
d_gene: -

CDR3nt: TGTGCCAGCAGTTTGGCTAGCGGGAAGTGGGATACGCAGTATTTT
CDR3aa: CASSLASGKWDTQYF
j_gene: TRBJ2-3
v_gene: TRBV27
abundance: -
d_gene: TRBD2

CDR3nt: TGTGCCAGCAGTTACTCCGGACAGTACAATGAGCAGTTCTTC
CDR3aa: CASSYSGQYNEQFF
j_gene: TRBJ2-1
v_gene: TRBV6-5
abundance: -
d_gene: -

CDR3nt: TGTGCCAGCTCAGCAAGGGGACAGGGCTATGGCTACACCTTC
CDR3aa: CASSARGQGYGYTF
j_gene: TRBJ1-2
v_gene: TRBV18
abundance: few
d_gene: TRBD1

CDR3nt: TGCAGTGCTAGACCCCGCGGGCGGAAGCTCAATGAGCAGTTCTTC
CDR3aa: CSARPRGRKLNEQFF
j_gene: TRBJ2-1
v_gene: TRBV20-1
abundance: few
d_gene: -

CDR3nt: TGTGCCAGCAGTGGCTTTTGGTCGAGCGAGGAGACCCAGTACTTC
CDR3aa: CASSGFWSSEETQYF
j_gene: TRBJ2-5
v_gene: TRBV28
abundance: -
d_gene: -

CDR3nt: TGTGCCATAGGGGGCGTCGGGACCGGGGAGCTGTTTTTT
CDR3aa: CAIGGVGTGELFF
j_gene: TRBJ2-2
v_gene: TRBV10-3
abundance: -
d_gene: TRBD1

CDR3nt: TGTGCCAGCAGCGTAGAACGGGGTAACGAGCAGTACTTC
CDR3aa: CASSVERGNEQYF
j_gene: TRBJ2-7
v_gene: TRBV9
abundance: -
d_gene: -

CDR3nt: TGCGCCAGCAGTGCAGGGGCACCTAACTATGGCTACACCTTC
CDR3aa: CASSAGAPNYGYTF
j_gene: TRBJ1-2
v_gene: TRBV10-1
abundance: many
d_gene: -

CDR3nt: TGTGCCAGCATCACGGGGCAGTTCGGGTACGAGCAGTACTTC
CDR3aa: CASITGQFGYEQYF
j_gene: TRBJ2-7
v_gene: TRBV21-1
abundance: -
d_gene: -

CDR3nt: TGTGCCAGCAGTTTTAGTCAAACTTGGCGCACGACCTACGAGCAGTACTTC
CDR3aa: CASSFSQTWRTTYEQYF
j_gene: TRBJ2-7
v_gene: TRBV12-3/TRBV12-4
abundance: -
d_gene: -

CDR3nt: TGTGCCAGCAAAGACGCCGGGACAAACTACAATGAGCAGTTCTTC
CDR3aa: CASKDAGTNYNEQFF
j_gene: TRBJ2-1
v_gene: TRBV6-1
abundance: -
d_gene: -

CDR3nt: TGTGCCGGCAGCGCCGGGACAGCCTACGAGCAGTACTTC
CDR3aa: CAGSAGTAYEQYF
j_gene: TRBJ2-7
v_gene: TRBV9
abundance: once
d_gene: TRBD1

CDR3nt: TGCAGTGCAAAAGCCGGAGGCAATGAGCAGTTCTTC
CDR3aa: CSAKAGGNEQFF
j_gene: TRBJ2-1
v_gene: TRBV20-1
abundance: few
d_gene: -